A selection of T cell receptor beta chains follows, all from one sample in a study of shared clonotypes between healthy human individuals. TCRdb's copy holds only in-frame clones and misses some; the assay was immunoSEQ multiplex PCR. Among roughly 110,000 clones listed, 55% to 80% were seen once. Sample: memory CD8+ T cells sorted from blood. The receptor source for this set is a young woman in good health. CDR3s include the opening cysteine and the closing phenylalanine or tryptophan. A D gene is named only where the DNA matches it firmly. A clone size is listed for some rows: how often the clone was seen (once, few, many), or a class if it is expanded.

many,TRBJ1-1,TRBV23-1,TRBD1,CARAGGGTEAFF,TGCGCCAGGGCAGGGGGAGGCACTGAAGCTTTCTTT
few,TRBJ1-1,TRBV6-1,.,CASKEIAEAFF,TGTGCCAGCAAGGAGATAGCTGAAGCTTTCTTT
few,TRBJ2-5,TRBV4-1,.,CASSHWGRRRQETQYF,TGCGCCAGCAGCCATTGGGGCAGGCGGAGGCAAGAGACCCAGTACTTC
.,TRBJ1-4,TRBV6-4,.,CASSVGATNEKLFF,TGTGCCAGCAGTGTCGGCGCAACTAATGAAAAACTGTTTTTT
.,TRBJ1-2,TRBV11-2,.,CASSLRGYGYTF,TGTGCCAGCAGCTTGCGGGGATATGGCTACACCTTC
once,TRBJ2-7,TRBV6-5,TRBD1,CASRSGTGFEQYF,TGTGCCAGCAGATCCGGGACAGGGTTTGAGCAGTACTTC
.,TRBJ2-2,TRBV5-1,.,CASSLFGQTNTGELFF,TGCGCCAGCAGCTTGTTTGGACAGACGAACACCGGGGAGCTGTTTTTT
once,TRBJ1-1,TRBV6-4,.,CASSEWMNTEAFF,TGTGCCAGCAGTGAATGGATGAACACTGAAGCTTTCTTT
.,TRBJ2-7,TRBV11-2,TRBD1,CASSSGTEANYEQYF,TGTGCCAGCAGCTCCGGGACAGAGGCCAACTACGAGCAGTACTTC
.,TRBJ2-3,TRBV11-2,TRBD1,CASSFLQGSYTQYF,TGTGCCAGCAGCTTTTTACAGGGGTCATATACGCAGTATTTT
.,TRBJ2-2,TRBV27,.,CASSLNTHTGELFF,TGTGCCAGCAGTCTTAACACGCACACCGGGGAGCTGTTTTTT
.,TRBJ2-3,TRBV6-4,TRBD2,CASSDGSSGSVDTQYF,TGTGCCAGCAGTGATGGTTCTAGCGGGAGCGTGGATACGCAGTATTTT
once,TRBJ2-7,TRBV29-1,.,CSVEGFSYEQYF,TGCAGCGTTGAGGGCTTCTCCTACGAGCAGTACTTC
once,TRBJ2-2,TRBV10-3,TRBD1,CAISESPDRGSTGELFF,TGTGCCATCAGTGAATCCCCCGACAGGGGTTCAACCGGGGAGCTGTTTTTT
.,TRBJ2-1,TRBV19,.,CASSISYNEQFF,TGTGCCAGTAGTATTAGTTACAATGAGCAGTTCTTC
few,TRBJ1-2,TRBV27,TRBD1,CASSPIPQGAGYNGYTF,TGTGCCAGCAGTCCTATCCCACAGGGGGCGGGCTACAATGGCTACACCTTC
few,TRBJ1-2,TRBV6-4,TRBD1,CASSEVAGQGHGYTF,TGTGCCAGCAGTGAAGTGGCCGGACAGGGGCACGGCTACACCTTC
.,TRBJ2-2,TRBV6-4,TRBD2,CASSDSGTSVGDQSGELFF,TGTGCCAGCAGTGACTCGGGGACTAGCGTTGGGGATCAGTCCGGGGAGCTGTTTTTT
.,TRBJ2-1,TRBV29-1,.,CSVQGGPGEDNEQFF,TGCAGCGTCCAAGGCGGGCCAGGGGAGGACAATGAGCAGTTCTTC
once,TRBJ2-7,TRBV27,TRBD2,CASSYGLAGTSYEQYF,TGTGCCAGCAGTTACGGACTAGCGGGGACCTCCTACGAGCAGTACTTC
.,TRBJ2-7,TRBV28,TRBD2,CASSFPRAGVSYEQYF,TGTGCCAGCAGTTTCCCACGAGCGGGGGTCTCCTACGAGCAGTACTTC
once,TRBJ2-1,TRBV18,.,CASSPSRTPTRRDNEQFF,TGTGCCAGCTCACCATCCCGGACCCCGACCCGAAGAGACAATGAGCAGTTCTTC
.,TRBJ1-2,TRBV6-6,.,CASSYDRKGYTF,TGTGCCAGCAGTTACGACAGGAAGGGCTACACCTTC
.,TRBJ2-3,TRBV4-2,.,CASNPNLDSTDTQYF,TGTGCCAGCAACCCGAACTTGGATAGCACAGATACGCAGTATTTT
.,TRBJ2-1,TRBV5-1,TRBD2,CASSLSSGGYNEQFF,TGCGCCAGCAGCTTGTCGAGCGGGGGTTACAATGAGCAGTTCTTC
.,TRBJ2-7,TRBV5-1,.,CASSLHAIYEQYF,TGCGCCAGCAGCTTGCACGCCATCTACGAGCAGTACTTC
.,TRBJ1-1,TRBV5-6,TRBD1,CASSWGTGGRTEAFF,TGTGCCAGCAGCTGGGGTACAGGGGGAAGGACTGAAGCTTTCTTT
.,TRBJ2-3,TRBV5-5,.,CASSLEYRRTDTQYF,TGTGCCAGCAGCTTGGAGTACAGGCGAACAGATACGCAGTATTTT
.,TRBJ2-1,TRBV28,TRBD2,CASSTGLAGESSYNEQFF,TGTGCCAGCAGCACGGGACTAGCGGGAGAGAGCTCCTACAATGAGCAGTTCTTC
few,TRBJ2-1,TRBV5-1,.,CASSLDAGGEYNEQFF,TGCGCCAGCAGCTTGGATGCGGGTGGGGAATACAATGAGCAGTTCTTC
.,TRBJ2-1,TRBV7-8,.,CASSLGSRRQRVDEQFF,TGTGCCAGCAGCTTAGGGTCGCGGCGTCAGAGGGTGGATGAGCAGTTCTTC
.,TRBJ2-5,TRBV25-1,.,CASSEYKAGEKETQYF,TGTGCCAGCAGTGAATATAAGGCAGGGGAGAAAGAGACCCAGTACTTC
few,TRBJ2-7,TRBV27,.,CASSPPGGYEQYF,TGTGCCAGCAGTCCACCGGGTGGCTACGAGCAGTACTTC
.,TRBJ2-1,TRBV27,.,CASRILSILGGGEQFF,TGTGCCAGCAGAATTCTGAGTATCCTCGGGGGCGGCGAGCAGTTCTTC
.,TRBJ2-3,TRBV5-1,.,CASSLTGVVDTQYF,TGCGCCAGCAGCTTGACGGGAGTGGTAGATACGCAGTATTTT
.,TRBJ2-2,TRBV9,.,CASSSNWETANTGELFF,TGTGCCAGCAGCTCAAATTGGGAGACAGCGAACACCGGGGAGCTGTTTTTT
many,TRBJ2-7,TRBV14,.,CASSQDEGFSYEQYF,TGTGCCAGCAGCCAAGACGAGGGGTTCTCCTACGAGCAGTACTTC
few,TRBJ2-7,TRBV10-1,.,CASSELQGVSEQYF,TGCGCCAGCAGTGAGCTACAGGGTGTAAGCGAGCAGTACTTC
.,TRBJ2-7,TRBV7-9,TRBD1,CASSLRNRGYEQYF,TGTGCCAGCAGCTTACGTAACAGGGGATACGAGCAGTACTTC
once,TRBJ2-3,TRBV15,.,CATEQGSSTDTQYF,TGTGCCACCGAACAGGGATCTAGCACAGATACGCAGTATTTT
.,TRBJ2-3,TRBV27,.,CASGLYSTDTQYF,TGTGCCAGCGGACTTTACAGCACAGATACGCAGTATTTT
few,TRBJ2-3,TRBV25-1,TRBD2,CASTPLAGVEDTQYF,TGTGCCAGCACCCCTCTAGCGGGAGTGGAAGATACGCAGTATTTT
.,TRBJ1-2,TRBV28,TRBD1,CASTQGGRGGYTF,TGTGCCAGCACCCAGGGGGGACGAGGGGGCTACACCTTC
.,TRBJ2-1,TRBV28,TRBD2,CASSGRLGEGHNEQFF,TGTGCCAGCAGTGGGAGGTTGGGGGAGGGCCATAATGAGCAGTTCTTC
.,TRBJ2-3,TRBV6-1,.,CASGRDTQYF,TGTGCCAGCGGTAGGGATACGCAGTATTTT
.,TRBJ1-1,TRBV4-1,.,CASSQVPTSPTKNTEAFF,TGCGCCAGCAGCCAGGTCCCAACCTCCCCGACAAAAAACACTGAAGCTTTCTTT
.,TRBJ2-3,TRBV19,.,CASREAGRYTDTQYF,TGTGCCAGTCGTGAAGCGGGCCGGTACACAGATACGCAGTATTTT
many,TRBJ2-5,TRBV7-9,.,CASSRRGGGQETQYF,TGTGCCAGCAGCCGCAGGGGAGGGGGCCAAGAGACCCAGTACTTC